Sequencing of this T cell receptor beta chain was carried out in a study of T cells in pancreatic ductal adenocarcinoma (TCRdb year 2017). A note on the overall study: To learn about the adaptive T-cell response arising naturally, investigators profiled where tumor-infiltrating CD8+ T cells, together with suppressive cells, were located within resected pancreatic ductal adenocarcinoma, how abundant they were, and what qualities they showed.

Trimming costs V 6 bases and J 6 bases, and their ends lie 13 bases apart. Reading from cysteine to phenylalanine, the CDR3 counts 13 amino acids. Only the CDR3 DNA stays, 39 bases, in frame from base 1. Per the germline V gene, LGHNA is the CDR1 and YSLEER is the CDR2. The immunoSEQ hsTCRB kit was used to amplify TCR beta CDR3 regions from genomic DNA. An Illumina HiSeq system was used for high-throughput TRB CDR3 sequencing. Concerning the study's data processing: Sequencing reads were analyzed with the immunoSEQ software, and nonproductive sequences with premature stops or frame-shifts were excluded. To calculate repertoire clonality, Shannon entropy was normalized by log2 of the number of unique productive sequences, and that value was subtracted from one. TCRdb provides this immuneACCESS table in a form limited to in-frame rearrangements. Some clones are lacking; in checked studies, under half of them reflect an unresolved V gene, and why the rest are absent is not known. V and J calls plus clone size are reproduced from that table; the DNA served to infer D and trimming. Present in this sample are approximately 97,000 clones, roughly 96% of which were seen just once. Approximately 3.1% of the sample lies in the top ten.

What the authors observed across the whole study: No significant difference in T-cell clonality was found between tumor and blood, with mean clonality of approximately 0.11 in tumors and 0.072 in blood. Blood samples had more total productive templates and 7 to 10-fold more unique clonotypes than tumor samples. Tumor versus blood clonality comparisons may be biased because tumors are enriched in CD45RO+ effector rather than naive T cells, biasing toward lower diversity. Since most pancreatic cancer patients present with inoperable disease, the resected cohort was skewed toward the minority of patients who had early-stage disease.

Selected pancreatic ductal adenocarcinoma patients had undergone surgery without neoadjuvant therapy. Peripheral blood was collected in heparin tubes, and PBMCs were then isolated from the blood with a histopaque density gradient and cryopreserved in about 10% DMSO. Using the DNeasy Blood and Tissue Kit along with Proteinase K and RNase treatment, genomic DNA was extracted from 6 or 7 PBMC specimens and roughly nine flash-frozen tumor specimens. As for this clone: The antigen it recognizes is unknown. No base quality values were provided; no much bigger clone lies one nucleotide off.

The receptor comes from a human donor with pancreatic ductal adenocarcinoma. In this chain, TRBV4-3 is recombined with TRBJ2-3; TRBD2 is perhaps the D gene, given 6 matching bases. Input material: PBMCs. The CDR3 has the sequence CASSPSAWDTQYF. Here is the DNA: TGCGCCAGCAGTCCTAGCGCCTGGGATACGCAGTATTTT.